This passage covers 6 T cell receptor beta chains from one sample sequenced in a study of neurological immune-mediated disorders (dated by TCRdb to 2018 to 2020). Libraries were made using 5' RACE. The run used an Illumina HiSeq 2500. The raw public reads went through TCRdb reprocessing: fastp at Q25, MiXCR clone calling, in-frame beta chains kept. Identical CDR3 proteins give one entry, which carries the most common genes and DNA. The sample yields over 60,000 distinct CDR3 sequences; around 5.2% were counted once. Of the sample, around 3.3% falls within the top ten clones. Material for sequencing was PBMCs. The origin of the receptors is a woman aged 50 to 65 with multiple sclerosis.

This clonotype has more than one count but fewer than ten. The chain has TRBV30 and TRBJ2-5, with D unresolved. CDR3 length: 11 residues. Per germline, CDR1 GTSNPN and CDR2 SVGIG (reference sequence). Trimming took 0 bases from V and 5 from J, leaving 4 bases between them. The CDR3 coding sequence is TGTGCCTGGAGTGTCTCCGAGACCCAGTACTTC. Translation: CAWSVSETQYF.

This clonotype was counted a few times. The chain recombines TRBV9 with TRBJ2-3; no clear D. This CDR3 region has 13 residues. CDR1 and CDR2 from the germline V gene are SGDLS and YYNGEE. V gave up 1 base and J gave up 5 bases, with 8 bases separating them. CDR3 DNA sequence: TGTGCCAGCAGCGTAAAAAAGGAAGATACGCAGTATTTT. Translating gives CASSVKKEDTQYF.

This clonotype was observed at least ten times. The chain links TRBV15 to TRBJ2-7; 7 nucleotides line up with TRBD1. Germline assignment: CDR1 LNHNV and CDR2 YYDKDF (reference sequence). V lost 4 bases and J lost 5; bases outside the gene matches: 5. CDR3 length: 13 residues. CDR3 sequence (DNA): TGTGCCACCAGCACGAGACAGGGTAACGAGCAGTACGTC. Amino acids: CATSTRQGNEQYV.

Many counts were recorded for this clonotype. The CDR3 DNA follows: TGCAGTGCGGCGGGACAGGGGTCGTCGGACATTCAGTACTTC. Residues: CSAAGQGSSDIQYF. This chain joins TRBV20-1 and TRBJ2-4, with TRBD1 identical over 10 bases. The CDR3 consists of 14 residues. J lost 8 bases, V lost 6 bases, and 10 bases had no gene match. Germline values: CDR1 DFQATT, CDR2 SNEGSKA (reference sequence).

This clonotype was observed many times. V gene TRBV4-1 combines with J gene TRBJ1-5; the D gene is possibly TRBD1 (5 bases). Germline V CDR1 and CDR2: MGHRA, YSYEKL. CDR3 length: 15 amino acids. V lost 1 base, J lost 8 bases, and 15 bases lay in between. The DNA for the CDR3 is TGCGCCAGCAGCCAAGGGGTGGTGGGACTTGAGCCCCAGCATTTT. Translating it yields CASSQGVVGLEPQHF.

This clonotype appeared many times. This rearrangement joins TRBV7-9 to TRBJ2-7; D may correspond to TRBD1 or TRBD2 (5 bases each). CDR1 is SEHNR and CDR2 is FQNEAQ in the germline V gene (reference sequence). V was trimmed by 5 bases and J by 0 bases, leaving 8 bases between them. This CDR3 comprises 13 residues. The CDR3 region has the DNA TGTGCCAGCAGCGGGGACGGCTCCTACGAGCAGTACTTC. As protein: CASSGDGSYEQYF.